The present T cell receptor (beta chain) was sequenced within a study of molecular identifiers for immune sequencing clone quantification. Overall study context: Five aliquots were made in replicates from the RNA of around 18,000 or 91,000 naive CD8 cells, and four were sequenced.

With listed TCR primers and previously described methods, bulk TCR libraries were prepared. TCRdb re-analysed the PCR reads in MiXCR, keeping a single row per CDR3 protein. This sample has hundreds of thousands of distinct CDR3 sequences, with about 25% found just once. In this sample, this clonotype turned up many times. Its antigen is unidentified. Findings of the study overall: Detecting spiked Jurkat TCR RNA from one cell among around 950,000 naive cells was reportedly possible. Barcode collisions between identical TCR molecules could shrink estimates of highly expanded clone sizes.

The germline gives CDR1 SQVTM, CDR2 ANQGSEA. The CDR3 is made up of 16 amino acids. The germline V and J ends were trimmed by 0 bases and 6 bases, with 21 bases remaining between them. J is TRBJ2-7 and V is TRBV29-1; D possibly matches TRBD1 or TRBD2 (6 bases each). This clonotype was sampled from a human donor in good health. Some libraries in this study had Jurkat cell RNA spiked in. Sequenced sample: naive CD8+ T cells from blood, with Jurkat cell RNA spiked in. Subset meaning: FACS-sorted CD8+CD4-CCR7+CD45RA+ naive T cells. The CDR3 reads CSVEERGRGFSGEQYF. The CDR3 bases are TGCAGCGTTGAAGAGAGGGGTAGGGGGTTTAGCGGCGAGCAGTACTTC.